One and the same sample provided the 28 T cell receptor beta chains below, sequenced in a study of shared clonotypes between healthy human individuals. TCRdb's copy holds only in-frame clones and misses some; the assay was immunoSEQ multiplex PCR. The sample has about 1.1 million clones, around three quarters seen once. Source material: memory CD4+ T cells from PBMCs. Subset indicated: CD45RA-negative fraction. The receptors stem from a man between 18 and 29 years old in good health. Some clones in this sample may be carry-over from other donors' samples.

This sequence joins TRBV19 and TRBJ2-2; D is unclear. CDR1 is LNHDA, CDR2 SQIVND, per germline (reference sequence). V gave up 3 bases and J gave up 6 bases, with 5 bases separating them. The CDR3 totals 12 residues. The CDR3 coding sequence is TGTGCCAGTAGTATGTGGGCCGGGGAGCTGTTTTTT. Translating gives CASSMWAGELFF.

The chain couples TRBV6-6 to TRBJ2-2; 8 nucleotides match TRBD1. The junction had 6 bases not matched to a gene; V was cut back by 8 bases and J by 4 bases. CDR1 is MNHNY, CDR2 SVGAGI, per germline (reference sequence). The CDR3 consists of 14 residues. CDR3 amino acids: CASGQGAGTGELFF. The CDR3 coding sequence is TGTGCCAGCGGGCAGGGGGCCGGCACCGGGGAGCTGTTTTTT.

The chain carries TRBV7-8 and TRBJ1-5; D might be TRBD1 (5 bases). The CDR3 has 15 amino acids. Germline CDR1 SGHVS, CDR2 FQNEAQ. The V gene lost 5 bases and the J gene lost 4 bases, with 15 bases spanning the gap. The CDR3 here is CASSPHRAGNQPQHF. In DNA, the CDR3 is TGTGCCAGCAGCCCCCATCGGGCAGGGAATCAGCCCCAGCATTTT.

Concerning this clone itself: At the DNA level, this CDR3 is encoded by other sequences in the same sample as well. The chain couples TRBV5-1 to TRBJ1-2; 8 nucleotides align to TRBD1. CDR1 and CDR2 from the germline V gene are SGHRS and YFSETQ. V trimming: 3 bases; J trimming: 8 bases; junction bases outside the gene matches: 9. The CDR3 spans 14 residues. The CDR3 DNA follows: TGCGCCAGCAGCTCCGGACAGGGAGGTTACGGCTACACCTTC. This codes for CASSSGQGGYGYTF. Variable domain in full (rest from reference TRBV5-1 and TRBJ1-2): KAGVTQTPRYLIKTRGQQVTLSCSPISGHRSVSWYQQTPGQGLQFLFEYFSETQRNKGNFPGRFSGRQFSNSRSEMNVSTLELGDSALYLCASSSGQGGYGYTFGSGTRLTVV.

V gene TRBV10-2 combines with J gene TRBJ2-1; 9 bases fit TRBD2. The germline V gene has CDR1 WSHSY and CDR2 SAAADI. This CDR3 contains 16 residues. The V gene end was trimmed by 0 bases and the J gene end by 5 bases; junction bases not matched to a gene: 5. The CDR3 spells CASSESRLAVNNEQFF. CDR3 coding DNA: TGCGCCAGCAGTGAGTCTCGACTAGCGGTTAACAATGAGCAGTTCTTC.

J is TRBJ2-7 and V is TRBV10-2, with TRBD1 matching over 9 bases. With V trimmed by 5 bases and J by 3 bases, 8 bases remained unmatched. Germline CDR1 and CDR2: WSHSY and SAAADI. This CDR3 contains 15 residues. The CDR3 DNA follows: TGCGCCAGCAGTTCACAGGGGGCCAAATACTACGAGCAGTACTTC. Protein: CASSSQGAKYYEQYF.

This sequence joins TRBV6-1 and TRBJ2-1, with D perhaps matching TRBD1 or TRBD2 (6 bases each). CDR3 length: 13 amino acids. Trimming removed 7 bases from V and 3 bases from J, with 10 bases in between. CDR1 is MNHNS and CDR2 is SASEGT in the germline V gene. CDR3 in amino acids: CASIRGGYNEQFF. Here the CDR3 DNA reads TGTGCCAGCATCAGGGGAGGCTACAATGAGCAGTTCTTC.

This chain joins TRBV19 and TRBJ1-5; D remains unclear. Germline V gene sequence: CDR1 LNHDA, CDR2 SQIVND (reference sequence). CDR3 size: 17 residues. V gave up 1 base and J gave up 0 bases, with 13 bases separating them. CDR3 nucleotides: TGTGCCAGTAGTATAGGGGCAGCGGGGAATAGCAATCAGCCCCAGCATTTT. Its protein product is CASSIGAAGNSNQPQHF.

The chain has TRBV4-3 and TRBJ2-3; TRBD1 matches at 8 bases. Trimming cost V 4 bases and J 3 bases; bases outside gene matches: 9. The CDR3 length is 16 residues. CDR1 and CDR2 from the germline V gene are LGHNA and YSLEER. In DNA, the CDR3 is TGCGCCAGCAGCCTGATGGGACAGGCGGGGACAGATACGCAGTATTTT. Translated: CASSLMGQAGTDTQYF.

This chain connects TRBV5-4 to TRBJ2-2; D is unclear. The CDR3 consists of 15 residues. V gave up 4 bases and J gave up 6 bases, with 16 bases separating them. Germline loops: CDR1 SGHNT, CDR2 YYREEE (reference sequence). This chain's CDR3 is CASSLPAARAGELFF. The CDR3 bases are TGTGCCAGCAGCCTCCCCGCGGCGAGAGCCGGGGAGCTGTTTTTT.

This clone was seen more than once but under ten times. The same CDR3 arises from other DNA sequences in this sample as well. The chain couples TRBV5-1 to TRBJ1-1, with 8 bases that match TRBD1. Trimming cost V 3 bases and J 4 bases; bases outside gene matches: 2. This CDR3 contains 13 residues. The germline V gene has CDR1 SGHRS and CDR2 YFSETQ. CDR3 DNA sequence: TGCGCCAGCAGCTCACAGGGGGGCACTGAAGCTTTCTTT. It yields the protein CASSSQGGTEAFF. Filled out from reference TRBV5-1 and TRBJ1-1, the complete variable domain reads KAGVTQTPRYLIKTRGQQVTLSCSPISGHRSVSWYQQTPGQGLQFLFEYFSETQRNKGNFPGRFSGRQFSNSRSEMNVSTLELGDSALYLCASSSQGGTEAFFGQGTRLTVV.

This clone was seen a few times. Other DNA variants within this sample encode the same CDR3. The CDR3 bases are TGCAGCGGGAGACAGGGATGGGGAATGAACACTGAAGCTTTCTTT. It yields the protein CSGRQGWGMNTEAFF. The genes are TRBV29-1 and TRBJ1-1; the match to TRBD1 covers 7 bases. Germline V gene sequence: CDR1 SQVTM, CDR2 ANQGSEA. Unmatched junction bases numbered 11, after V lost 7 bases and J lost 0 bases. This CDR3 has 15 amino acids.

The V call is TRBV7-8, the J call TRBJ2-5, with D perhaps TRBD1 (5 bases). CDR1 is SGHVS, CDR2 FQNEAQ, per germline. The CDR3 loop spans 16 amino acids. V was clipped by 1 base and J by 5 bases, with 17 bases between them. CDR3 region: CASSLGVGLVSETQYF. Here the CDR3 DNA reads TGTGCCAGCAGCTTAGGTGTGGGGCTCGTCTCGGAGACCCAGTACTTC. Full variable domain (rest looked up from reference TRBV7-8 and TRBJ2-5): GAGVSQSPRYKVAKRGQDVALRCDPISGHVSLFWYQQALGQGPEFLTYFQNEAQLDKSGLPSDRFFAERPEGSVSTLKIQRTQQEDSAVYLCASSLGVGLVSETQYFGPGTRLLVL.

CDR3 in amino acids: CASSLRLVTQETQYF. The CDR3 nucleotides read TGTGCCAGCAGCTTAAGATTAGTGACCCAAGAGACCCAGTACTTC. The genes are TRBV7-9 and TRBJ2-5; D unclear. V gave up 2 bases and J gave up 1 base, with 11 bases separating them. Germline V CDR1 and CDR2: SEHNR, FQNEAQ (reference sequence). The CDR3 loop spans 15 amino acids.

The chain recombines TRBV18 with TRBJ2-3; 12 bases align to TRBD2. Germline values: CDR1 KGHSH, CDR2 LQKENI. CDR3 size: 15 residues. V was pared by 4 bases and J by 4 bases, with 3 bases of the junction left unmatched. The CDR3 nucleotides are TGTGCCAGCTCACAACTAGCGGGAGGCTCAGATACGCAGTATTTT. Residues: CASSQLAGGSDTQYF.

This clone was seen once. V is TRBV28 and J is TRBJ1-2; D gene uncertain. V was cut by 3 bases and J by 4 bases, with 12 bases left in between. Per the germline V gene, CDR1 is MDHEN and CDR2 is SYDVKM. CDR3 size: 14 residues. The CDR3 DNA reads as TGTGCCAGCAGTTTTGTGGATCCGGGCTATGGCTACACCTTC. Translating it yields CASSFVDPGYGYTF.

The chain carries TRBV4-2 and TRBJ2-4, with D unclear. Between the trimmed V and J ends, which lost 0 bases and 7 bases, there was a span of 10 bases. The CDR3 spans 14 residues. The germline CDR1 and CDR2 sequences are LGHNA and YNFKEQ. CDR3 sequence: CASSQEFLTNIQYF. CDR3 nucleotide sequence: TGTGCCAGCAGCCAAGAGTTCCTAACTAACATTCAGTACTTC.

V is TRBV6-1 and J is TRBJ1-1; no clear D gene. The V and J ends lost 7 bases and 11 bases respectively, with 17 bases between them. Germline CDR1 reads MNHNS; CDR2 reads SASEGT. CDR3 size: 12 residues. CDR3 sequence (DNA): TGTGCCAGCACCCTCAGGTTTTTTGGGGCTTTCTTT. Residues: CASTLRFFGAFF.

The chain recombines TRBV16 with TRBJ2-5, with 8 bases that match TRBD1. The germline V gene encodes CDR1 KGHSY and CDR2 FQNENV. J was trimmed by 4 bases and V by 7 bases; bases with no gene match: 5. This CDR3 region has 13 residues. Here the CDR3 reads CASNAGGAETQYF. The CDR3 DNA reads TGTGCCAGCAACGCAGGGGGCGCAGAGACCCAGTACTTC.

The chain uses TRBV5-1 and TRBJ2-1, with 8 bases fitting TRBD1. The ends lost 1 base at V and 2 bases at J; junction bases unmatched: 2. CDR3 size: 15 residues. The germline gives CDR1 SGHRS, CDR2 YFSETQ. CDR3 nucleotide sequence: TGCGCCAGCAGCTTGATGACAGGGGCCTACAATGAGCAGTTCTTC. Residues: CASSLMTGAYNEQFF.

The gene calls are TRBV5-1 and TRBJ1-1, with 7 bases matching TRBD1. Trimming removed 4 bases from V and 0 bases from J; junction bases left unmatched: 6. Germline V lookup: CDR1 SGHRS, CDR2 YFSETQ. The CDR3 is 15 residues long. The CDR3 reads CASSPYTGVNTEAFF. In DNA form, the CDR3 reads TGCGCCAGCAGCCCATATACAGGGGTGAACACTGAAGCTTTCTTT.

This chain uses TRBV19 with TRBJ2-2; D perhaps matches TRBD2 (6 bases). Germline-derived CDR1 and CDR2 are LNHDA and SQIVND (reference sequence). V dropped 7 bases and J dropped 1 base, with 13 bases sitting between them. The CDR3 covers 15 residues. CDR3: CASTERAGNTGELFF. CDR3 sequence (DNA): TGTGCCAGTACGGAGCGGGCTGGGAACACCGGGGAGCTGTTTTTT.

The genes are TRBV18 and TRBJ1-2, with D uncertain. Germline CDR1 is KGHSH and CDR2 is LQKENI. The V and J ends lost 3 bases and 6 bases respectively, with 17 bases between them. This CDR3 has 15 amino acids. For the CDR3, the DNA is TGTGCCAGCTCACCCGTAGCCTGGGAGCCTGATGGCTACACCTTC. It codes for CASSPVAWEPDGYTF.

V and J are TRBV7-2 and TRBJ2-1, with 7 bases identical to TRBD2. CDR3 length equals 15 residues. In germline, CDR1 is SGHTA, CDR2 FQGNSA. Losses at the gene ends were 6 bases for V and 2 bases for J; bases not matched to a gene: 7. The CDR3 sequence: CASSSGTTPYNEQFF. DNA of the CDR3: TGTGCCAGCAGTTCCGGGACTACCCCCTACAATGAGCAGTTCTTC. Using reference TRBV7-2 and TRBJ2-1 for the parts outside the CDR3, the full variable domain is GAGVSQSPSNKVTEKGKDVELRCDPISGHTALYWYRQSLGQGLEFLIYFQGNSAPDKSGLPSDRFSAERTGGSVSTLTIQRTQQEDSAVYLCASSSGTTPYNEQFFGPGTRLTVL.

This rearrangement joins TRBV27 to TRBJ2-1; 16 nucleotides line up with TRBD2. This CDR3 is 16 amino acids long. The V gene's germline CDR1 is MNHEY and CDR2 SMNVEV (reference sequence). V shed 6 bases and J 7 bases; nucleotides not matched to a gene: 6. The CDR3 DNA reads as TGTGCCAGCAGCCCCATGGGACTAGCGGGAGGGAATGAGCAGTTCTTC. Translated, it gives CASSPMGLAGGNEQFF.

The V and J genes are TRBV5-6 and TRBJ2-1; 14 bases agree with TRBD2. Trimming at V came to 10 bases and at J to 5 bases, leaving 5 bases not matched to a gene. From germline, CDR1 is SGHDT and CDR2 YYEEEE. The CDR3 consists of 14 residues. The CDR3 nucleotides read TGTGCCCGAAGGACTAGCGGGAGGCACAATGAGCAGTTCTTC. It encodes CARRTSGRHNEQFF.

This clone was seen only a few times. The chain joins TRBV15 to TRBJ1-1, with 8 bases matching TRBD1. V shed 10 bases and J 1 base; nucleotides not matched to a gene: 5. CDR1 is LNHNV and CDR2 is YYDKDF in the germline V gene (reference sequence). This CDR3 region has 13 residues. The CDR3 protein is CASRQGANTEAFF. The CDR3 nucleotides are TGTGCCAGCAGGCAGGGGGCGAACACTGAAGCTTTCTTT.

The V gene is TRBV28, the J gene TRBJ1-5; TRBD1 is a possible D gene (5 bases). Germline CDR1 reads MDHEN; CDR2 reads SYDVKM. The CDR3 length is 16 residues. Trimming took off 5 bases at V and 3 bases at J, with 17 bases between the two ends. Here the CDR3 DNA reads TGTGCCAGCAGTACGAGGGGTGGAGGTAACAATCAGCCCCAGCATTTT. Protein product: CASSTRGGGNNQPQHF.